This T cell receptor (beta chain) was recorded in a study of blood T cell repertoires in COVID-19. CDR3 length equals 14 residues. Germline values: CDR1 MDHEN, CDR2 SYDVKM. Trimming took 3 bases from V and 4 from J; bases not matched to a gene: 3. TCRdb's table, derived via immunoSEQ multiplex PCR, lists solely in-frame clones and lacks some. Among about 170,000 clones, around 85% were seen once, and the ten largest hold 9.5% to 12%. Followed over time, Seattle patients had been enrolled while infection was active. The chain uses TRBV28 and TRBJ1-1, with 9 nucleotides matching TRBD1. Sequencing was done on a sample of peripheral blood. This clonotype originated in a woman aged 55-69 years with COVID-19, enrolled during active disease. CDR3 sequence reads: CASSFRDRVTEAFF. The CDR3 DNA is TGTGCCAGCAGTTTCCGGGACAGGGTCACTGAAGCTTTCTTT.